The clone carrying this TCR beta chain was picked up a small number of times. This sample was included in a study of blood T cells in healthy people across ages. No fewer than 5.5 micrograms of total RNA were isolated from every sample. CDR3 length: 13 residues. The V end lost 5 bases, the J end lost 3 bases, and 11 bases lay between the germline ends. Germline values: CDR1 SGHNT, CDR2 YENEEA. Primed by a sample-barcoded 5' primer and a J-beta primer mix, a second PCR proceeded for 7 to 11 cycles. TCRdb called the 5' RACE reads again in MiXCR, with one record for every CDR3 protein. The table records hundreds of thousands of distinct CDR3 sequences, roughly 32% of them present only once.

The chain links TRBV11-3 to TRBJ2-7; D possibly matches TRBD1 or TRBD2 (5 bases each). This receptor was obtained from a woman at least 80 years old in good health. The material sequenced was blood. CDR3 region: CASSLGANYEQYF. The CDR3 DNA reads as TGTGCCAGCAGCCTCGGGGCCAACTACGAGCAGTACTTC. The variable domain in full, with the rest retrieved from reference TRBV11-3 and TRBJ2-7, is EAGVVQSPRYKIIEKKQPVAFWCNPISGHNTLYWYLQNLGQGPELLIRYENEEAVDDSQLPKDRFSAERLKGVDSTLKIQPAELGDSAVYLCASSLGANYEQYFGPGTRLTVT.